Sequencing of this T cell receptor beta chain was carried out in a study of blood T cell repertoires in COVID-19. Overall study context: COVID-19 samples from acute and convalescent phases originated in the United States, Italy and Spain. T cells, B-cell-depleted T cells, or PBMCs provided the cDNA or gDNA that served as material.

The V segment lost 0 bases and the J segment 6 bases; nucleotides outside the gene matches: 7. CDR1 is SGDLS and CDR2 is YYNGEE in the germline V gene. This CDR3 contains 16 residues. How the authors handled the data: The assay estimated nucleated cells by amplifying reference gene primers. TCRdb keeps only in-frame clones here, not all; method: immunoSEQ multiplex PCR. The V and J calls and clone size are taken from that table; D and trimming were inferred from the DNA. The sample yields over 250,000 clones, roughly 86% seen once. This receptor was identified in a woman in her fifties or sixties with acute or convalescent COVID-19. This sequence joins TRBV9 and TRBJ2-2; 8 bases match TRBD2. The sample was peripheral blood. CDR3 region: CASSVEREKASGELFF. The CDR3 DNA reads TGTGCCAGCAGCGTAGAGCGGGAGAAGGCCTCCGGGGAGCTGTTTTTT. The whole variable domain, filled in from reference TRBV9 and TRBJ2-2, reads DSGVTQTPKHLITATGQRVTLRCSPRSGDLSVYWYQQSLDQGLQFLIQYYNGEERAKGNILERFSAQQFPDLHSELNLSSLELGDSALYFCASSVEREKASGELFFGEGSRLTVL.